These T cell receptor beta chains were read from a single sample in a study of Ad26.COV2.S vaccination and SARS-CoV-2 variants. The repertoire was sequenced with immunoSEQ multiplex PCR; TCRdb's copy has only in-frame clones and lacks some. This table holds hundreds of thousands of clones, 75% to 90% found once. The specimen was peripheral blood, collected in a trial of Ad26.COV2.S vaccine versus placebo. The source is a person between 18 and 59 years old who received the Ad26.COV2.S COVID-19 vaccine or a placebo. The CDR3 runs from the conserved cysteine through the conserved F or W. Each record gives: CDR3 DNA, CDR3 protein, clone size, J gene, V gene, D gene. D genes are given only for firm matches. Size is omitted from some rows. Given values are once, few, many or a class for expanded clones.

cdr3_nt: TGTGCCAGCTCCTCTTGGGACAAGAACACTGAAGCTTTCTTT
cdr3_aa: CASSSWDKNTEAFF
clone_size: .
j_call: TRBJ1-1
v_call: TRBV3-1/TRBV3-2
d_call: .

cdr3_nt: TGTGCCAGCAGCTCAGGGCGGGGGGCCGAGACCCAGTACTTC
cdr3_aa: CASSSGRGAETQYF
clone_size: .
j_call: TRBJ2-5
v_call: TRBV5-4
d_call: TRBD2

cdr3_nt: TGCGCCAGCAGCCAGACCGAGACAGGGAACGCAGATACGCAGTATTTT
cdr3_aa: CASSQTETGNADTQYF
clone_size: .
j_call: TRBJ2-3
v_call: TRBV4-3
d_call: TRBD1

cdr3_nt: TGTGCCAGCAGCCAATTTCGTGGGGACACCGGGGAGCTGTTTTTT
cdr3_aa: CASSQFRGDTGELFF
clone_size: .
j_call: TRBJ2-2
v_call: TRBV14
d_call: .

cdr3_nt: TGTGCCAGCAGTTTCGTGAGAGGCTCTGGAAACACCATATATTTT
cdr3_aa: CASSFVRGSGNTIYF
clone_size: .
j_call: TRBJ1-3
v_call: TRBV28
d_call: .

cdr3_nt: TGTGCCAGCAGGGTTGGGTCCGTGGAGACCCAGTACTTC
cdr3_aa: CASRVGSVETQYF
clone_size: .
j_call: TRBJ2-5
v_call: TRBV2
d_call: .

cdr3_nt: TGTGCCAGCAGTCCCAATCCCTTGGGGGGACAGGGCGAATACAATGAGCAGTTCTTC
cdr3_aa: CASSPNPLGGQGEYNEQFF
clone_size: .
j_call: TRBJ2-1
v_call: TRBV6-6
d_call: TRBD1

cdr3_nt: TGCGCCAGCAGCCAAGAGCCTAGCGGGGGGGCAGTCGGGGAGCTGTTTTTT
cdr3_aa: CASSQEPSGGAVGELFF
clone_size: .
j_call: TRBJ2-2
v_call: TRBV4-1
d_call: TRBD2

cdr3_nt: TGTGCCACCAGCAGAGACCCACACTCGGAAGCTTTCTTT
cdr3_aa: CATSRDPHSEAFF
clone_size: once
j_call: TRBJ1-1
v_call: TRBV15
d_call: .

cdr3_nt: TGTGCCAGCAGTGGGGTGGGACAGGTTAATTTAGCTGGCAATCAGCCCCAGCATTTT
cdr3_aa: CASSGVGQVNLAGNQPQHF
clone_size: .
j_call: TRBJ1-5
v_call: TRBV6-1
d_call: TRBD1

cdr3_nt: TGTGCCAGCAGCCAAGTCCTCCTAGCGATCGAGCAGTTCTTC
cdr3_aa: CASSQVLLAIEQFF
clone_size: .
j_call: TRBJ2-1
v_call: TRBV4-2
d_call: .

cdr3_nt: TGTGCCAGCAGCCGGGACAATCAGCCCCAGCATTTT
cdr3_aa: CASSRDNQPQHF
clone_size: .
j_call: TRBJ1-5
v_call: TRBV5-4
d_call: .

cdr3_nt: TGTGCCAGCAGTCGACGGTCCGTCTCAGGCTACACCTTC
cdr3_aa: CASSRRSVSGYTF
clone_size: .
j_call: TRBJ1-2
v_call: TRBV12-3/TRBV12-4
d_call: .

cdr3_nt: TGTGCCAGCAGTCCCGCCAAGAACACTGAAGCTTTCTTT
cdr3_aa: CASSPAKNTEAFF
clone_size: .
j_call: TRBJ1-1
v_call: TRBV6-2/TRBV6-3
d_call: .

cdr3_nt: TGTGCCAGCTCACCACCGGATATACTAGCGGGAGGGACCAATGAGCAGTTCTTC
cdr3_aa: CASSPPDILAGGTNEQFF
clone_size: .
j_call: TRBJ2-1
v_call: TRBV18
d_call: TRBD2

cdr3_nt: TGTGCCAGCAGCCTTCCCCTCCCGGCGGGGGACACCGGGGAGCTGTTTTTT
cdr3_aa: CASSLPLPAGDTGELFF
clone_size: .
j_call: TRBJ2-2
v_call: TRBV4-2
d_call: TRBD2

cdr3_nt: TGTGCCATCAGTGAATCGCGGGACGGAGATACGCAGTATTTT
cdr3_aa: CAISESRDGDTQYF
clone_size: .
j_call: TRBJ2-3
v_call: TRBV10-3
d_call: .

cdr3_nt: TGTGCCAGCAGCTTAGCCCCCCCTGGGAGGGGACTGAGTCTAGCGGGGGGGCACGAGCAGTACTTC
cdr3_aa: CASSLAPPGRGLSLAGGHEQYF
clone_size: once
j_call: TRBJ2-7
v_call: TRBV7-2
d_call: TRBD2

cdr3_nt: TGTGCCAGTAGTACCCCTGAAGGTCCGAGGCACAATGAGCAGTTCTTC
cdr3_aa: CASSTPEGPRHNEQFF
clone_size: .
j_call: TRBJ2-1
v_call: TRBV19
d_call: .

cdr3_nt: TGTGCCAGCAGCCGCTACCGGGACAGGATTAATGAGCAGTTCTTC
cdr3_aa: CASSRYRDRINEQFF
clone_size: .
j_call: TRBJ2-1
v_call: TRBV5-6
d_call: TRBD1

cdr3_nt: TGTGCCAGCACTAGGCGTGGCGGGACCTACGAGCAGTACTTC
cdr3_aa: CASTRRGGTYEQYF
clone_size: .
j_call: TRBJ2-7
v_call: TRBV6-5
d_call: .

cdr3_nt: TGTGCCAGCAGCTTTTCAGTTTTCGTGTACAATGAGCAGTTCTTC
cdr3_aa: CASSFSVFVYNEQFF
clone_size: once
j_call: TRBJ2-1
v_call: TRBV7-2
d_call: .

cdr3_nt: TGTGCCAGTAGGGGGCGGGGGTACAATGAGCAGTTCTTC
cdr3_aa: CASRGRGYNEQFF
clone_size: .
j_call: TRBJ2-1
v_call: TRBV19
d_call: TRBD2

cdr3_nt: TGTGCCAGCAAACCGCAGGGGGAGGATGAGCAGTTCTTC
cdr3_aa: CASKPQGEDEQFF
clone_size: .
j_call: TRBJ2-1
v_call: TRBV2
d_call: .

cdr3_nt: TGTGCCAGCAGCTTGGGTCCAGGGACGGGCAATCAGCCCCAGCATTTT
cdr3_aa: CASSLGPGTGNQPQHF
clone_size: .
j_call: TRBJ1-5
v_call: TRBV5-4
d_call: .

cdr3_nt: TGTGCCAGCAGTTTATTAAGGACTAGCTCCCCGAATGAGCAGTTCTTC
cdr3_aa: CASSLLRTSSPNEQFF
clone_size: .
j_call: TRBJ2-1
v_call: TRBV27
d_call: TRBD2

cdr3_nt: TGTGCCAGCAGCCGCACCGAAGAAAAACTGTTTTTT
cdr3_aa: CASSRTEEKLFF
clone_size: .
j_call: TRBJ1-4
v_call: TRBV7-2
d_call: .

cdr3_nt: TGTGCCAGCACCAAAAAGGGAGTAGGGCAGGGTGACAATTCACCCCTCCACTTT
cdr3_aa: CASTKKGVGQGDNSPLHF
clone_size: .
j_call: TRBJ1-6
v_call: TRBV4-2
d_call: .

cdr3_nt: TGCGCCAGCAGCGTGGTTGGGGAGGTGATAGATACGCAGTATTTT
cdr3_aa: CASSVVGEVIDTQYF
clone_size: .
j_call: TRBJ2-3
v_call: TRBV5-1
d_call: .

cdr3_nt: TGCGCCAGCAGCCGGACCAACCTGCCAGCTAACTATGGCTACACCTTC
cdr3_aa: CASSRTNLPANYGYTF
clone_size: .
j_call: TRBJ1-2
v_call: TRBV4-3
d_call: .

cdr3_nt: TGTGCCAGCAGTTACTGGAACTACGAGCAGTACTTC
cdr3_aa: CASSYWNYEQYF
clone_size: .
j_call: TRBJ2-7
v_call: TRBV6-2/TRBV6-3
d_call: .

cdr3_nt: TGTGCCAGCAGTTCCCCTTCCGGGACAGGGGGCGCCGGGGACTATGGCTACACCTTC
cdr3_aa: CASSSPSGTGGAGDYGYTF
clone_size: .
j_call: TRBJ1-2
v_call: TRBV28
d_call: TRBD1

cdr3_nt: TGCGCCAGCAGTGGGACCAGTTATCAGCCCCAGCATTTT
cdr3_aa: CASSGTSYQPQHF
clone_size: .
j_call: TRBJ1-5
v_call: TRBV10-2
d_call: .

cdr3_nt: TGTGCCAGAAGCCCGATGGGGCGGTCACCCCTCCACTTT
cdr3_aa: CARSPMGRSPLHF
clone_size: .
j_call: TRBJ1-6
v_call: TRBV5-3
d_call: .